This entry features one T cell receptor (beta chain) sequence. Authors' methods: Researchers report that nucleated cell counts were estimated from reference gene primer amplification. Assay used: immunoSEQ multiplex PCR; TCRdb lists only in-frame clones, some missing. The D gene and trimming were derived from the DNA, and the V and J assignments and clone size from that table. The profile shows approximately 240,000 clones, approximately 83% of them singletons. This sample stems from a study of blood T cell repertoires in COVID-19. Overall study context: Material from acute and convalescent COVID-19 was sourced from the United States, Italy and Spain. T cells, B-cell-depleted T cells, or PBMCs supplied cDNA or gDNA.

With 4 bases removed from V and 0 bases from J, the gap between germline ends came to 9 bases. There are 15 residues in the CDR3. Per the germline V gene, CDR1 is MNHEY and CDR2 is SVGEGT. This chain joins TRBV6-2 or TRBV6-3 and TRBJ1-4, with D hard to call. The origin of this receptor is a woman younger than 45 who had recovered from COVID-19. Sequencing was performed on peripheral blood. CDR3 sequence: CASSSAASTNEKLFF. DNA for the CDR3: TGTGCCAGCAGTTCCGCGGCGTCAACTAATGAAAAACTGTTTTTT.